Reported below is one TCR beta chain. The clone's antigen remains unknown. No qualities accompany the bases; no much larger clone lies one base away. The cohort was made up of approximately 670 healthy bone marrow donors. At the time of sampling, all cohort members were nominally healthy, though unrecorded immune exposures were likely present. The donor was CMV seropositive and belonged to the group of a few hundred seropositive cohort members. Each donor provided a peripheral blood sample, and peripheral blood mononuclear cells were used for TCR beta sequencing. Genomic DNA extraction from the blood cell samples was performed with the Qiagen DNeasy Blood Extraction Kit. The library was produced with the immunoSEQ multiplex PCR assay. For the multiplex PCR, a mixture combining 60 forward primers for TCR Vbeta segments and 13 reverse primers for TCR Jbeta segments was used. A multiplex PCR assay on genomic DNA amplified the CDR3 region of rearranged TCR beta genes. The amplified TCR beta libraries were sequenced on the Illumina HiSeq System as 87-base-pair reads. On the study's bioinformatics: A later analysis tallied 75 million to 85 million unique TCR beta chains across the 666 repertoires, and about 12 million of those chains were shared by two or more donors. A nearest-neighbor algorithm error-corrected the raw reads and collapsed the reads into unique sequences, merging closely related sequences to remove PCR and sequencing errors. CDR3 sequences were aligned to IMGT reference sequences to assign V, D and J gene segments. For a sequence to be retained, a match of at least six nucleotides to both a V gene segment and a J gene segment was required. A rearrangement was called productive if the CDR3 had no stop codons and remained in frame with V and J, and every other rearrangement was called non-productive. Following IMGT convention, CDR3 was defined as the stretch from the second conserved V-encoded cysteine to the conserved J-encoded phenylalanine. The earlier analysis of some 580 of the donors excluded any sequence lacking an unambiguous match to a single V gene segment. In an earlier analysis of approximately 590 of the donors, a V segment was called functional when productive rearrangements were above 56.7%, and segregating when the standard deviation between donors exceeded 5%. A statistical classification framework was built for diagnosing cytomegalovirus status from the catalog of TCR beta chain sequences. V and J gene assignment, in a later analysis, came from comparing TCR nucleotide sequences with IMGT/GENE-DB human TR gene sequences. Using the TCRdist pipeline, a later analysis assigned CDR3 sequences along with most-parsimonious VDJ recombination scenarios. A later analysis defined each TCR beta chain by its CDR3 amino acid sequence plus V-gene family, and excluded reads lacking a unique V-gene family. As a way to deal with suspected cross-contamination and a sequencing artifact, a later analysis dropped roughly 600 nucleotide sequences that were highly shared and had low generation probability. In a later analysis, a clonal expansion index was calculated for each public chain from normalized within-repertoire ranks of inferred template counts. Generation probabilities in a later analysis came from a VDJ recombination model fitted to out-of-frame rearrangements, and those results were checked against IGoR. A later analysis scored TCR-TCR, TCR-HLA and TCR-CMV co-occurrence with hypergeometric tests, applying a repertoire-size bias correction to TCR pairs. To estimate false discovery rates, a later analysis permuted the HLA or CMV assignments 20 times. A later analysis grouped co-occurring TCRs with DBSCAN, adding TCRdist sequence similarity when clustering within HLA-allele-positive subsets. For co-occurrence clustering, repertoires with fewer than 30,000 or more than 120,000 public chains were excluded, along with several repertoires with anomalous nucleotide sharing. TCRdb limited this immuneACCESS table to in-frame rearrangements with V and J called. A share of clones is missing; checked studies link under half to unresolved V genes, and the rest is unexplained. V and J calls and clone size follow that table, whereas D and trimming were derived from the DNA. The sample table holds approximately 120,000 clones, of which 75% to 85% were seen once. The leading ten clones occupy under 9.5% of the sample.

This entry is derived from a study of cytomegalovirus exposure and HLA in healthy donors (dated by TCRdb to the late 2010s). The study in broad terms: An earlier analysis of more than 550 of the donors reported approximately 300 Gb of sequence data and 100 million to 120 million unique TCR beta sequences obtained from approximately 180 million T cells. Alongside the repertoire data, information on donor age, sex, ethnicity and CMV serostatus was compiled. The study aimed to test whether cataloging public T cell receptors could reveal signatures of past pathogen exposure. In a later genetic analysis, genome-wide SNP genotypes for about three fifths of the 666 donors were used, and that subset was treated as a discovery cohort. Across about 370 genotyped donors of the cohort, an average of approximately 240,000 unique TCR beta nucleotide sequences per donor were sequenced, and roughly a sixth of those sequences were non-productive. Of the 300 to 500 genotyped donors, 80% to 90% were placed in the genetic ancestry cluster associated with self-reported Caucasian donors. A later analysis re-examined previously published TCR beta repertoires from more than 550 donors and added high-resolution HLA genotyping to investigate patterns of TCR occurrence. Roughly 300 gigabases of sequencing data and 75 million to 85 million unique TCR sequences made up an early release that covered about 640 HLA-typed donors. To predict cytomegalovirus infection status, the study brought together high-throughput TCR immunosequencing, statistical association of individual TCRs with disease status, and machine learning. HLA typing covered class I and class II loci at four-digit resolution. The later analysis used no new phenotypic data to find candidate immune exposures, relying instead on TCR beta sequences and their occurrence across donors. Roughly 5 DR-DQ haplotypes were handled as single units for association and clustering, since linkage in the cohort was strong. Besides the first cohort of about 730 subjects, a separate validation cohort made up of 95 to 150 different subjects was used. All discovery cohort repertoires had been generated using a single sequencing platform. Typing coverage varied by locus: roughly 629-640 donors for A, B, C, DRB1 and DQB1; approximately 560 for DQA1; about 590 for DPA1; 450 to 480 for DPB1. An earlier analysis of roughly 580 of the donors used high-throughput TCR beta sequencing to judge whether each TCR beta V gene segment behaved as functional or pseudogenic. Using immunosequencing, the study profiled T cell repertoires from 500 to 800 subjects and related those repertoires to cytomegalovirus serostatus.

The paper as a whole reports these results and caveats: Immune exposure information for the cohort was limited to CMV serostatus. In a later analysis, HLA-associated TCR beta chains showed more clonal expansion and lower generation probabilities than non-associated chains that were equally common. A further reported finding was that TCR beta sequences accurately predicted the HLA-A and HLA-B alleles for most subjects in the first cohort. The authors suggested that the approach could potentially be extended to other disease states and immunological phenotypes. The earlier analysis of nearly 600 of the donors excluded approximately 15 rarely observed V segments, including chromosome 9 orphons, because counts were too low. Specific HLA alleles were associated with more than 15,000 TCR beta sequences at a false discovery rate of 0.05 in a later analysis. Because HLA typing was unavailable for some donors at each locus, only the typed subset was used in association tests. The cohort was sequenced for TCR beta chains only, and without alpha or paired-chain data the features that could be detected were limited. In a later analysis, TCR association rates were found to vary across HLA loci, with the most associated TCRs seen for DRB1 alleles and the fewest for HLA-C alleles. A few of the identified cytomegalovirus-associated TCR beta chains were confirmed in vitro to be specific for cytomegalovirus antigens. Compared with the roughly 700-donor mean, donors in an Asian-associated ancestry cluster had fewer N-insertions in productive TCRs, according to a later genetic analysis. Some IMGT-functional V segments, including TRBV6-2 and TRBV6-3, could not be distinguished by the 87-base-pair reads and were therefore excluded. In a later genetic analysis, a missense DCLRE1C variant was associated with V-gene and J-gene trimming of TCR beta chains, and the association was replicated in an independent cohort. In an earlier analysis of several hundred of the donors, most TCR beta V segments were observed in productive rearrangements about 87% or about 30% of the time, broadly matching IMGT annotations. The presence/absence analyses assumed that sequencing depth was roughly uniform across donors, and that assumption may not be true. Across donors, most TCR sequences were observed very rarely, whereas some public TCRs were present in many individuals. A cluster of highly shared sequence variants was judged likely to be a technical artifact of the sequencing pipeline. A total of around 150 TCR beta chains were listed by the study as associated with cytomegalovirus. In both the original and validation cohorts, the classifier was reported to diagnose cytomegalovirus status with high specificity and sensitivity. A later analysis reported that several top co-occurrence clusters appeared linked to parvovirus B19, influenza, CMV and Epstein-Barr virus. Most CMV-associated TCR beta chains appeared to be HLA-restricted in a later analysis, and the HLA associations seemed to be driven largely by CMV exposure. Correlated functional status among segregating V segments might be attributable to linkage disequilibrium, but an unknown experimental factor could not be ruled out. Assigning TCR associations to individual alleles was difficult when HLA alleles, especially DR and DQ, strongly co-occurred.

The V and J ends are trimmed by 5 bases and 6 bases, leaving 12 bases between them. The germline V gene specifies SQVTM as CDR1 and ANQGSEA as CDR2. There are 12 amino acids in the CDR3, from cysteine to phenylalanine inclusive. The sequence is cut down to CDR3 DNA, 36 bases in frame from base 1. The chain links TRBV29-1 with TRBJ2-3; TRBD2 could be the D gene, as 6 bases match. Sequencing used PBMCs. The source is a woman in her 50s in good health and CMV-seropositive. The CDR3 loop reads CSVLPSGDTQYF. The bases are TGCAGCGTTCTACCCAGCGGGGATACGCAGTATTTT.